Presented here are 31 T cell receptor beta chains from one specimen sequenced in a study of T cell responses to AZD1222 COVID-19 vaccine. Assay used: immunoSEQ multiplex PCR; TCRdb lists only in-frame clones, some missing. The sample lists about 170,000 clones, around 90% seen once, with around 3% in the top ten. The source material was peripheral blood, sampled on day 0 of AZD1222 vaccination. These receptors originate from an adult in good health.

The chain links TRBV6-5 to TRBJ1-6; D is uncertain. The CDR3 length is 13 residues. V was cut by 4 bases and J by 9 bases, with 10 bases left in between. Germline CDR1 is MNHEY and CDR2 is SVGAGI. The CDR3 protein is CASSWRTLSPLHF. As DNA, the CDR3 is TGTGCCAGCAGTTGGCGGACTCTTTCACCCCTCCACTTT.

V usage is TRBV11-2 and J usage is TRBJ1-5, with D unclear. The V end lost 1 base, the J end lost 3 bases, and 10 bases lay between the germline ends. This CDR3 contains 15 residues. From germline, CDR1 is SGHAT and CDR2 FQNNGV. The CDR3 spells CASSLGSGVNQPQHF. The CDR3 DNA reads TGTGCCAGCAGCTTAGGATCGGGCGTCAATCAGCCCCAGCATTTT.

The chain has TRBV7-3 and TRBJ1-1; 7 bases agree with TRBD1. CDR1 SGHTA and CDR2 FQGTGA come from the germline V gene. After removal of 5 bases from V and 4 bases from J, the junction contained 16 bases not matched to a gene. The CDR3 runs 17 residues. The CDR3 sequence is CASSPQGGRGVFTEAFF. Written as DNA, the CDR3 is TGTGCCAGCAGCCCCCAGGGGGGGCGAGGGGTATTCACTGAAGCTTTCTTT.

The CDR3 nucleotides are TGTGCCAGCAGATCGACAGGAACTGAAGCTTTCTTT. The encoded protein is CASRSTGTEAFF. The gene calls are TRBV27 and TRBJ1-1, with D maybe TRBD1 (6 bases). The CDR3 runs to 12 residues. Deletions cut 6 bases from V and 5 bases from J, with 10 bases between. Germline CDR1 MNHEY, CDR2 SMNVEV (reference sequence).

This chain uses TRBV2 with TRBJ1-1; TRBD1 agrees at 7 bases. Germline loops: CDR1 SNHLY, CDR2 FYNNEI. CDR3 length: 13 residues. The J segment lost 4 bases and the V segment lost 6 bases, leaving 5 bases of the junction unmatched. CDR3 in amino acids: CASRGQRSTEAFF. The CDR3 bases are TGTGCCAGCAGGGGACAGAGATCCACTGAAGCTTTCTTT.

The chain has TRBV19 and TRBJ1-5; D is possibly TRBD1 (6 bases). The CDR3 spans 17 residues. V was pared by 5 bases and J by 0 bases, with 17 bases between. The germline gives CDR1 LNHDA, CDR2 SQIVND (reference sequence). DNA of the CDR3: TGTGCCAGTAGTCCCGGGGCAGGGGTATATAGCAATCAGCCCCAGCATTTT. Translating it yields CASSPGAGVYSNQPQHF.

The chain recombines TRBV7-9 with TRBJ2-7; D gene uncertain. The ends were cut back, 1 base at V and 7 bases at J, with 8 bases in the middle. The germline CDR1 and CDR2 sequences are SEHNR and FQNEAQ (reference sequence). This CDR3 has 12 residues. This CDR3 is CASSLGPREQYF. The CDR3 DNA follows: TGTGCCAGCAGCTTAGGACCGAGGGAGCAGTACTTC.

This clone was seen once. V usage is TRBV24-1 and J usage is TRBJ2-2; D perhaps matches TRBD1 (5 bases). V lost 3 bases to trimming and J lost 7 bases, with 8 bases between them. The CDR3 runs 13 residues. The germline gives CDR1 KGHDR, CDR2 SFDVKD. The CDR3 nucleotides read TGTGCCACCAGTGATGGGGCCGTCGGGGAGCTGTTTTTT. This encodes CATSDGAVGELFF.

This clone has a single count. The gene calls are TRBV9 and TRBJ2-7; 7 nucleotides agree with TRBD2. V lost 4 bases and J lost 5; bases outside the gene matches: 9. The CDR3 spans 14 residues. CDR1 and CDR2 (germline): SGDLS, YYNGEE. The CDR3 DNA reads as TGTGCCAGCAGCCCACGCGGGAGTAGAAACGAGCAGTACTTC. Translation gives CASSPRGSRNEQYF.

The rearrangement joins TRBV7-2 to TRBJ2-7; D unclear. The CDR3 runs 15 residues. CDR1 is SGHTA, CDR2 FQGNSA, per germline. The germline V and J ends were trimmed by 3 bases and 1 base, with 13 bases remaining between them. The CDR3 is CASSFDSHSSYEQYF. The CDR3 DNA reads TGTGCCAGCAGCTTCGACTCTCACAGTTCCTACGAGCAGTACTTC.

The chain links TRBV5-1 to TRBJ2-1; 9 bases map to TRBD2. J gave up 8 bases and V 0 bases, and 6 bases lay outside the gene matches. The CDR3 spans 15 residues. CDR1 is SGHRS and CDR2 is YFSETQ in the germline V gene. CDR3 sequence: CASSLGGLAVDEQFF. The CDR3 DNA follows: TGCGCCAGCAGCTTGGGGGGACTAGCTGTGGATGAGCAGTTCTTC.

V usage is TRBV6-2 or TRBV6-3 and J usage is TRBJ2-7; 10 bases agree with TRBD2. This CDR3 region has 15 residues. V lost 3 bases, J lost 0 bases, and 2 bases stayed unmatched. Looked up from germline, CDR1 is MNHEY and CDR2 is SVGEGT. CDR3 sequence (DNA): TGTGCCAGCAGTTATTCTAGCGGGAGCTCCTACGAGCAGTACTTC. Its protein is CASSYSSGSSYEQYF.

The chain carries TRBV28 and TRBJ1-2; D is unresolved. V lost 2 bases and J lost 4, with 11 bases in between. Germline V gives CDR1 MDHEN, CDR2 SYDVKM. The CDR3 has 14 residues. The CDR3 loop is CASSLKRPPYGYTF. CDR3 DNA: TGTGCCAGCAGTTTAAAACGGCCCCCCTATGGCTACACCTTC.

The chain uses TRBV3-1 (or the pseudogene TRBV3-2) and TRBJ1-4, with D possibly TRBD1 on 5 matching bases. The CDR3 extends over 20 amino acids. Trimming took off 0 bases at V and 3 bases at J, with 23 bases between the two ends. The germline V gene has CDR1 LGHDT and CDR2 YNNKEL (reference sequence). CDR3 amino acids: CASSQDRPGHFPEANEKLFF. In DNA, the CDR3 is TGTGCCAGCAGCCAAGATAGGCCAGGACATTTCCCCGAGGCTAATGAAAAACTGTTTTTT.

The V and J genes are TRBV11-3 and TRBJ1-1, with a possible D match to TRBD1 (6 bases). Per the germline V gene, CDR1 is SGHNT and CDR2 is YENEEA. The CDR3 runs to 13 residues. V was shortened by 5 bases and J by 7 bases, with 14 bases between the two germline ends. CDR3 amino acids: CASSPQGRGEAFF. The CDR3 DNA follows: TGTGCCAGCAGCCCCCAGGGGCGTGGTGAAGCTTTCTTT.

This chain connects TRBV27 to TRBJ1-2, with a weak D call TRBD1 (5 bases). The CDR3 is 14 residues long. Per the germline V gene, CDR1 is MNHEY and CDR2 is SMNVEV (reference sequence). The V end lost 5 bases, the J end lost 4 bases, and 14 bases lay between the germline ends. CDR3 protein: CASSAPGRGYGYTF. CDR3 DNA sequence: TGTGCCAGCAGTGCCCCGGGGAGGGGCTATGGCTACACCTTC.

The chain has TRBV5-6 and TRBJ2-7; D is undetermined. The CDR3 covers 15 residues. CDR1 is SGHDT and CDR2 is YYEEEE in the germline V gene. V lost 0 bases to trimming and J lost 0 bases, with 10 bases between them. Written as DNA, the CDR3 is TGTGCCAGCAGCTTGGCACCTCGGATCTCCTACGAGCAGTACTTC. As protein: CASSLAPRISYEQYF.

This sequence joins TRBV19 and TRBJ1-1; 8 bases line up with TRBD1. CDR1 and CDR2 (germline): LNHDA, SQIVND (reference sequence). The CDR3 loop spans 13 amino acids. Trimming took 9 bases from V and 4 from J; bases not matched to a gene: 7. This chain's CDR3 is CASETGGVTEAFF. For the CDR3, the DNA is TGTGCCAGCGAAACAGGGGGGGTCACTGAAGCTTTCTTT.

The genes are TRBV9 and TRBJ1-6; no clear D gene. Germline CDR1 and CDR2: SGDLS and YYNGEE. The CDR3 totals 17 residues. Trimming shortened V by 0 bases and J by 0 bases, and 10 bases separated the two germline ends. The CDR3 bases are TGTGCCAGCAGCGTAGACGGGCAGAGCTCCTATAATTCACCCCTCCACTTT. It is translated as CASSVDGQSSYNSPLHF.

The chain uses TRBV5-8 and TRBJ1-1, with TRBD1 matching over 11 bases. Germline CDR1 is SGHTS and CDR2 is YDEGEE. The CDR3 runs to 16 residues. V lost 8 bases, J lost 0 bases, and 9 bases stayed unmatched. CDR3: CASPGTGGVLNTEAFF. The CDR3 DNA is TGTGCCAGTCCCGGGACAGGGGGTGTCTTGAACACTGAAGCTTTCTTT.

This sequence joins TRBV4-1 and TRBJ1-1; TRBD1 matches at 7 bases. The CDR3 totals 13 residues. The trim removed 3 bases at V and 13 bases at J, leaving 11 bases unmatched. The germline V gene encodes CDR1 MGHRA and CDR2 YSYEKL. This CDR3 is CASSQGRGQYVFF. The CDR3 DNA follows: TGCGCCAGCAGCCAGGGACGGGGACAGTACGTTTTCTTT.

The chain uses TRBV7-9 and TRBJ2-7, with TRBD2 identical over 8 bases. Germline lookup yields CDR1 SEHNR and CDR2 FQNEAQ (reference sequence). The CDR3 sequence is 14 residues long. Germline trimming cut 1 base from V and 6 bases from J; bases unmatched to any gene: 5. The CDR3 spells CASSLVSAGAEQYF. The CDR3 DNA follows: TGTGCCAGCAGCTTAGTTTCAGCGGGAGCCGAGCAGTACTTC. The entire variable domain, with the rest obtained from reference TRBV7-9 and TRBJ2-7, is as follows: DTGVSQNPRHKITKRGQNVTFRCDPISEHNRLYWYRQTLGQGPEFLTYFQNEAQLEKSRLLSDRFSAERPKGSFSTLEIQRTEQGDSAMYLCASSLVSAGAEQYFGPGTRLTVT.

The chain has TRBV18 and TRBJ1-5; D remains unclear. This CDR3 spans 15 amino acids. Trimming removed 3 bases from V and 8 bases from J, with 17 bases in between. Germline V gene data show CDR1 as KGHSH and CDR2 as LQKENI. CDR3 DNA: TGTGCCAGCTCACCCAGTGACATCGCGGTAGAGCCCCAGCATTTT. It yields the protein CASSPSDIAVEPQHF.

The V and J genes are TRBV2 and TRBJ2-7; D gene uncertain. Trimming stripped 5 bases from V and 3 bases from J, with 8 bases between. In germline, CDR1 is SNHLY, CDR2 FYNNEI. The CDR3 has 12 amino acids. CDR3 loop: CASSRSGYEQYF. In DNA form, the CDR3 reads TGTGCCAGCAGTCGATCGGGCTACGAGCAGTACTTC.

This chain uses TRBV19 with TRBJ2-7; the D gene is possibly TRBD2 (6 bases). Trimming removed 5 bases from V and 4 bases from J, with 12 bases in between. Germline V gene data show CDR1 as LNHDA and CDR2 as SQIVND (reference sequence). The CDR3 is 13 residues long. The CDR3 loop is CASSGGMEYEQYF. The CDR3 DNA sequence: TGTGCCAGTAGTGGCGGGATGGAGTACGAGCAGTACTTC.

The chain joins TRBV7-2 to TRBJ1-5; D is unresolved. This CDR3 has 13 amino acids. The germline V gene has CDR1 SGHTA and CDR2 FQGNSA. Between the trimmed V and J ends, which lost 3 bases and 3 bases, there was a span of 6 bases. The CDR3 sequence: CASSFGNNQPQHF. DNA of the CDR3: TGTGCCAGCAGCTTCGGGAACAATCAGCCCCAGCATTTT.

This rearrangement joins TRBV6-5 to TRBJ1-5; tentative D call: TRBD1 (5 bases). Germline assignment: CDR1 MNHEY and CDR2 SVGAGI. Trimming took off 7 bases at V and 6 bases at J, with 19 bases between the two ends. The CDR3 contains 15 residues. CDR3 region: CASKRDPERRQPQHF. The DNA of the CDR3 is TGTGCCAGCAAGAGGGACCCCGAAAGGCGTCAGCCCCAGCATTTT.

The chain is built from TRBV2 and TRBJ1-1; D ambiguous. Germline CDR1 SNHLY, CDR2 FYNNEI. This CDR3 is 12 amino acids long. With 5 bases removed from V and 3 bases from J, the gap between germline ends came to 7 bases. CDR3 in DNA: TGTGCCAGCAGTTACACATACACTGAAGCTTTCTTT. Translated, it gives CASSYTYTEAFF.

This rearrangement joins TRBV28 to TRBJ2-7; D may be TRBD1 or TRBD2 (5 bases each). The CDR3 sequence is 13 residues long. V lost 8 bases and J 7 bases, leaving 18 bases between the germline ends. Germline CDR1 reads MDHEN; CDR2 reads SYDVKM. This CDR3 is CASGDPGVREQYF. The CDR3 DNA reads TGTGCCAGCGGGGACCCCGGGGTCAGGGAGCAGTACTTC.

The chain employs TRBV11-2 and TRBJ2-7, with 12 bases matching TRBD2. The junction had 2 bases not matched to a gene; V was cut back by 4 bases and J by 1 base. This CDR3 is 15 amino acids long. Germline CDR1 is SGHAT and CDR2 is FQNNGV. CDR3 protein: CASSSGLAGSYEQYF. The CDR3 DNA is TGTGCCAGCAGCTCCGGACTAGCGGGATCCTACGAGCAGTACTTC. Using reference TRBV11-2 and TRBJ2-7 for the parts outside the CDR3, the full variable domain is EAGVAQSPRYKIIEKRQSVAFWCNPISGHATLYWYQQILGQGPKLLIQFQNNGVVDDSQLPKDRFSAERLKGVDSTLKIQPAKLEDSAVYLCASSSGLAGSYEQYFGPGTRLTVT.

V and J are TRBV10-3 and TRBJ2-7; 9 bases are a match to TRBD1. The CDR3 runs 17 residues. V gave up 4 bases and J gave up 7 bases; unmatched junction bases: 17. In germline, CDR1 is ENHRY, CDR2 SYGVKD. The DNA for the CDR3 is TGTGCCATCAGTGTAGGGTCACGGACAGGGGACAGAGTGGAGCAGTACTTC. Translation: CAISVGSRTGDRVEQYF.